The clone carrying this T cell receptor beta chain was recorded a few times. Antigen: not known. The entry originates in a study of T cells after yellow fever vaccination. Whole-study findings and limits: Abundant bulk-derived clonotypes could contaminate FACS-sorted repertoires. Peaking faster, on day 5 versus 15, the secondary response was nonetheless weaker.

The germline CDR1 and CDR2 sequences are GTSNPN and SVGIG (reference sequence). Trimming took off 4 bases at V and 3 bases at J, with 16 bases between the two ends. The CDR3 runs to 15 residues. Making TCR cDNA involved 5'RACE template switching, which added UMIs and a universal primer site. Using its own MiXCR run on the 5' RACE reads, TCRdb lists one record per CDR3 protein. The data contain around 230,000 distinct CDR3 sequences, over 6.5% of them seen just once; the ten biggest clones take up around 1%. This receptor was taken from a man younger than 45 who received the YFV17D yellow fever vaccine. The genes are TRBV30 and TRBJ2-1; the D gene is possibly TRBD2 (5 bases). Sequenced here: CD4+ T cells sorted from PBMCs, sampled on the day of the yellow fever booster vaccination. Here the CDR3 reads CAWKGSATFYNEQFF. The CDR3 DNA is TGTGCCTGGAAAGGGAGCGCCACATTCTACAATGAGCAGTTCTTC.